The 24 T cell receptor beta chains below all came from one sample that was sequenced in a study of shared clonotypes between healthy human individuals. Produced via immunoSEQ multiplex PCR; TCRdb's table is partial and in-frame only. The repertoire holds 2 million to 2.5 million clones, with approximately 90% as singletons. The sequenced sample consisted of naive CD4+ T cells from PBMCs. Subset in this sample: CD45RA+ positively selected. The receptors derive from a man between 18 and 29 years old in good health. Some clones in this sample may be carry-over from other donors' samples.

The chain is built from TRBV7-8 and TRBJ2-1; 9 positions match TRBD1. In germline, CDR1 is SGHVS, CDR2 FQNEAQ. The CDR3 loop spans 20 amino acids. After removal of 5 bases from V and 0 bases from J, the junction contained 17 bases not matched to a gene. The CDR3 loop is CASSVRDRVNWRLSYNEQFF. The CDR3, as DNA: TGTGCCAGCAGCGTCCGGGACAGGGTTAATTGGCGGCTCTCCTACAATGAGCAGTTCTTC.

This clone came up once. CDR3 in amino acids: CASSFFGSGNTGELFF. Written as DNA, the CDR3 is TGTGCCAGCAGCTTTTTCGGGAGCGGGAACACCGGGGAGCTGTTTTTT. The rearrangement links TRBV5-6 to TRBJ2-2; D may be TRBD2 (6 bases). CDR1 is SGHDT and CDR2 is YYEEEE in the germline V gene. The CDR3 has 16 residues. Deletions cut 2 bases from V and 1 base from J, with 12 bases between.

The chain carries TRBV25-1 and TRBJ2-3; TRBD2 aligns across 10 bases. This CDR3 region has 16 residues. V gave up 4 bases and J gave up 2 bases; unmatched junction bases: 6. CDR1 MGHDK and CDR2 SYGVNS come from the germline V gene. The CDR3 here is CASSGPSGGYTDTQYF. The CDR3, as DNA: TGTGCCAGCAGTGGTCCTAGCGGGGGTTACACAGATACGCAGTATTTT. The full variable domain, in which reference TRBV25-1 and TRBJ2-3 provide the parts outside the CDR3, is EADIYQTPRYLVIGTGKKITLECSQTMGHDKMYWYQQDPGMELHLIHYSYGVNSTEKGDLSSESTVSRIRTEHFPLTLESARPSHTSQYLCASSGPSGGYTDTQYFGPGTRLTVL.

V is TRBV7-9 and J is TRBJ2-1; no firm D call. V was shortened by 4 bases and J by 4 bases, with 11 bases between the two germline ends. The CDR3 consists of 14 residues. Germline CDR1 and CDR2: SEHNR and FQNEAQ (reference sequence). The CDR3 coding sequence is TGTGCCAGCAGCTCGACCAGTACGTACAATGAGCAGTTCTTC. This encodes CASSSTSTYNEQFF.

The rearrangement uses TRBV6-5 and TRBJ1-1; unclear D gene. The length of the CDR3 is 14 residues. Germline CDR1 MNHEY, CDR2 SVGAGI. Trimming took 6 bases from V and 0 from J, leaving 11 bases between them. The CDR3 here is CASSWGRLNTEAFF. The DNA of the CDR3 is TGTGCCAGCAGCTGGGGTCGACTGAACACTGAAGCTTTCTTT.

The J gene is TRBJ1-6, the V gene TRBV28; the match to TRBD1 covers 11 bases. The germline gives CDR1 MDHEN, CDR2 SYDVKM. J was trimmed by 7 bases and V by 6 bases; bases with no gene match: 5. The CDR3 consists of 15 residues. CDR3 sequence (DNA): TGTGCCAGCAGCGCCTGGACAGGGGGCAATTCACCCCTCCACTTT. This sequence encodes CASSAWTGGNSPLHF.

The V gene is TRBV4-1, the J gene TRBJ2-3; D possibly uses TRBD1 or TRBD2 (6 bases each). The V end lost 4 bases, the J end lost 3 bases, and 17 bases lay between the germline ends. The germline V gene has CDR1 MGHRA and CDR2 YSYEKL. The CDR3 contains 16 residues. CDR3 sequence reads: CASSLVPQGRTDTQYF. DNA for the CDR3: TGCGCCAGCAGCCTCGTTCCGCAGGGGAGGACAGATACGCAGTATTTT.

The V and J genes are TRBV28 and TRBJ2-5; 9 bases fit TRBD2. This CDR3 contains 17 residues. Germline V lookup: CDR1 MDHEN, CDR2 SYDVKM. With V trimmed by 8 bases and J by 5 bases, 18 bases remained unmatched. CDR3 residues: CASCFGLAGLPGETQYF. CDR3 coding DNA: TGTGCCAGCTGCTTCGGGCTAGCGGGACTCCCGGGGGAGACCCAGTACTTC.

This clone was seen just once. The chain uses TRBV7-2 and TRBJ2-3, with 8 bases fitting TRBD1. This CDR3 has 17 amino acids. Per germline, CDR1 SGHTA and CDR2 FQGNSA. V trimming: 3 bases; J trimming: 1 base; junction bases outside the gene matches: 9. The CDR3 DNA reads as TGTGCCAGCAGCTTCCGAGCGACAGGGGCCCGCACAGATACGCAGTATTTT. This gives the protein CASSFRATGARTDTQYF.

The table lists this clone with a count of one. The CDR3 DNA sequence: TGCGCCAGCAGCCCGGACAGGGGGCTGGATCAGCCCCAGCATTTT. Translation: CASSPDRGLDQPQHF. The chain is built from TRBV5-1 and TRBJ1-5; 11 bases agree with TRBD1. Germline assignment: CDR1 SGHRS and CDR2 YFSETQ. V shed 4 bases, J shed 5 bases, and the junction held 5 bases outside the gene matches. The CDR3 is 15 residues long.

The V call is TRBV2, the J call TRBJ1-1; D unclear. V was cut by 6 bases and J by 8 bases, with 13 bases left in between. This CDR3 comprises 12 residues. Looked up from germline, CDR1 is SNHLY and CDR2 is FYNNEI. The CDR3 DNA sequence: TGTGCCAGCAGATACACGGACCGCGAAGCTTTCTTT. It encodes CASRYTDREAFF.

The chain has TRBV5-1 and TRBJ2-7; maybe TRBD1 (6 bases). Germline loops: CDR1 SGHRS, CDR2 YFSETQ. This CDR3 is 15 amino acids long. The germline V and J ends were trimmed by 0 bases and 4 bases, with 14 bases remaining between them. The CDR3 sequence is CASSLEGGITYEQYF. CDR3 bases: TGCGCCAGCAGCTTGGAAGGGGGAATCACTTACGAGCAGTACTTC.

Worth noting for this clone: The sample contains more than one DNA sequence encoding this CDR3. The chain is built from TRBV10-3 and TRBJ2-7; D gene unclear. V gave up 4 bases and J gave up 2 bases, with 18 bases separating them. Germline values: CDR1 ENHRY, CDR2 SYGVKD. This CDR3 has 16 residues. The CDR3 region has the DNA TGTGCCATCAGTGGTCGCAACGGTGGCGGAACCTACGAGCAGTACTTC. Translation: CAISGRNGGGTYEQYF.

The chain uses TRBV30 and TRBJ2-7; D remains ambiguous. The CDR3 sequence is 8 residues long. Germline CDR1 reads GTSNPN; CDR2 reads SVGIG (reference sequence). CDR3 sequence: CGAASQYF. The CDR3 DNA reads TGTGGGGCGGCTTCGCAGTACTTC. The full variable domain, rest sourced from reference TRBV30 and TRBJ2-7, is SQTIHQWPATLVQPVGSPLSLECTVEGTSNPNLYWYRQAAGRGLQLLFYSVGIGQISSEVPQNLSASRPQDRQFILSSKKLLLSDSGFYLCGAASQYFGPGTRLTVT.

The gene calls are TRBV5-1 and TRBJ1-2; 8 bases are a match to TRBD1. Looked up from germline, CDR1 is SGHRS and CDR2 is YFSETQ. J gave up 7 bases and V 4 bases, and 12 bases lay outside the gene matches. This CDR3 has 15 amino acids. The CDR3: CASSLPDRVVAGYTF. CDR3 DNA: TGCGCCAGCAGCCTCCCGGACAGGGTTGTGGCTGGCTACACCTTC.

This chain links TRBV5-1 with TRBJ1-4; D may be TRBD1 (6 bases). Trimming removed 4 bases at V and 5 bases at J, with 15 bases between. The CDR3 covers 15 residues. Germline V gene sequence: CDR1 SGHRS, CDR2 YFSETQ. The CDR3 nucleotides are TGCGCCAGCAGCCGGGAGGGGGGCCCCAATGAAAAACTGTTTTTT. Its translation: CASSREGGPNEKLFF.

This chain joins TRBV7-2 and TRBJ1-5; D not resolved. The V gene lost 4 bases and the J gene lost 0 bases, with 10 bases spanning the gap. The CDR3 totals 15 residues. Germline values: CDR1 SGHTA, CDR2 FQGNSA. CDR3 residues: CASSSHVNSNQPQHF. CDR3 DNA sequence: TGTGCCAGCAGCTCGCATGTCAATAGCAATCAGCCCCAGCATTTT.

The chain carries TRBV23-1 and TRBJ1-1; D is unresolved. TRBV23-1 is known as an ORF, though its function is uncertain. The CDR3 length is 13 residues. V lost 4 bases to trimming and J lost 7 bases, with 13 bases between them. The CDR3 sequence is CASSRGPPDEAFF. DNA for the CDR3: TGCGCCAGCAGTCGAGGACCCCCCGATGAAGCTTTCTTT.

The chain employs TRBV7-6 and TRBJ2-3, with D unresolved. The germline V gene encodes CDR1 SGHVS and CDR2 FNYEAQ. CDR3 length: 14 amino acids. The V end was cut by 5 bases, the J end by 0 bases, with 9 bases between. The CDR3 DNA reads as TGTGCCAGCAGCGACCCCTATAGCACAGATACGCAGTATTTT. Translation gives CASSDPYSTDTQYF.

The rearrangement joins TRBV18 to TRBJ2-7; weak D call: TRBD1 (5 bases). Germline V lookup: CDR1 KGHSH, CDR2 LQKENI. Trimming removed 3 bases at V and 1 base at J, with 10 bases between. The CDR3 runs 14 residues. The CDR3 loop is CASSPQGISYEQYF. The CDR3 nucleotides are TGTGCCAGCTCACCCCAGGGTATATCCTACGAGCAGTACTTC.

Note on this clone: This sample includes further DNA sequences coding for the same CDR3. The V gene is TRBV9, the J gene TRBJ2-3; no clear D. CDR3 length: 13 residues. Between the trimmed V and J ends, which lost 3 bases and 0 bases, there was a span of 5 bases. The germline CDR1 and CDR2 sequences are SGDLS and YYNGEE. The CDR3 loop is CASSGASTDTQYF. In nucleotides, the CDR3 is TGTGCCAGCAGCGGAGCTAGCACAGATACGCAGTATTTT.

The genes are TRBV25-1 and TRBJ2-5, with 8 bases fitting TRBD1. V shed 6 bases, J shed 5 bases, and the junction held 8 bases outside the gene matches. This CDR3 has 14 residues. Germline CDR1 MGHDK, CDR2 SYGVNS. The CDR3 bases are TGTGCCAGCAGCCCACAGGGGGATTACGAGACCCAGTACTTC. The encoded protein is CASSPQGDYETQYF. Drawing the rest from reference TRBV25-1 and TRBJ2-5, the complete variable domain is EADIYQTPRYLVIGTGKKITLECSQTMGHDKMYWYQQDPGMELHLIHYSYGVNSTEKGDLSSESTVSRIRTEHFPLTLESARPSHTSQYLCASSPQGDYETQYFGPGTRLLVL.

The gene calls are TRBV4-2 and TRBJ2-3, with D maybe TRBD2 (6 bases). The CDR3 is 16 amino acids. V lost 0 bases, J lost 4 bases, and 14 bases lay in between. The germline CDR1 and CDR2 sequences are LGHNA and YNFKEQ. The CDR3 coding sequence is TGTGCCAGCAGCCAAGATCCAGCGGGTAGGGCAGATACGCAGTATTTT. Protein: CASSQDPAGRADTQYF.

The gene calls are TRBV5-8 and TRBJ1-5, with D perhaps TRBD1 (6 bases). The CDR3 is made up of 14 amino acids. V dropped 4 bases and J dropped 7 bases, with 15 bases sitting between them. Per germline, CDR1 SGHTS and CDR2 YDEGEE. In nucleotides, the CDR3 is TGTGCCAGCAGCCCCCACAGGGAGAGGCAGCCCCAGCATTTT. Protein sequence: CASSPHRERQPQHF.